This entry features one T cell receptor (beta chain) sequence. Everyone who took part was roughly 18 to 100 years old, and they came from about 25 US areas. Participants' reported clinical history set cohort assignment. Cohort 3 recovery required two negative PCRs, clearance, or symptom resolution. Sequencing was performed with immunoSEQ multiplex PCR; in TCRdb, only in-frame clones are kept and a portion is missing. The repertoire holds about 410,000 clones, with roughly 86% as singletons. The data were taken from a study of blood T cell repertoires in COVID-19. Study summary: PBMCs, B-cell-depleted T cells, or T cells were the source of the cDNA or gDNA that made up the material.

The ends were cut back, 3 bases at V and 8 bases at J, with 12 bases in the middle. Per germline, CDR1 SGHRS and CDR2 YFSETQ. This CDR3 region has 13 residues. The clonotype was recovered from a woman in her thirties who had recovered from COVID-19. The chain uses TRBV5-1 and TRBJ2-1, with a tentative D call TRBD1 (5 bases). Material: PBMCs or T cells enriched from blood (not recorded which). CDR3 DNA sequence: TGCGCCAGCAGCTATCAGGGAACGGATGAGCAGTTCTTC. Protein: CASSYQGTDEQFF.